Listed here are 2 T cell receptor beta chains from one sample, sequenced in a study of T cells in Graves' hyperthyroidism and ophthalmopathy. Amplification yielded TCR beta CDR3 regions, with RNA transcripts as the source. Primed by the HTBI set, a first-round RT-PCR was run on the TCR CDR3. TCRdb recomputed calls from the multiplex PCR reads with MiXCR, one row per CDR3 protein. The table lists 450,000 to 500,000 distinct CDR3 sequences, under 25% of them singletons. What was sequenced was blood. The receptors shown here come from a woman aged 70 to 79 with Graves' ophthalmopathy.

This clonotype appeared a few times. The chain is built from TRBV12-3 or TRBV12-4 and TRBJ1-2, with D maybe TRBD1 (5 bases). The CDR3 consists of 15 residues. Trimming removed 3 bases at V and 5 bases at J, with 16 bases between. The CDR3 bases are TGTGCCAGCAGTTTCCCCTCGGGGGGGAAGTATGGCTACACCTTC. Its translation: CASSFPSGGKYGYTF.

The chain carries TRBV10-2 and TRBJ2-7; 9 nucleotides match TRBD2. There are 14 residues in the CDR3. Per the germline V gene, CDR1 is WSHSY and CDR2 is SAAADI. The V gene end was trimmed by 7 bases and the J gene end by 6 bases; junction bases not matched to a gene: 10. The CDR3 here is CASKAGSGSLEQYF. The CDR3 DNA is TGCGCCAGCAAGGCGGGTAGCGGGAGTCTCGAGCAGTACTTC.